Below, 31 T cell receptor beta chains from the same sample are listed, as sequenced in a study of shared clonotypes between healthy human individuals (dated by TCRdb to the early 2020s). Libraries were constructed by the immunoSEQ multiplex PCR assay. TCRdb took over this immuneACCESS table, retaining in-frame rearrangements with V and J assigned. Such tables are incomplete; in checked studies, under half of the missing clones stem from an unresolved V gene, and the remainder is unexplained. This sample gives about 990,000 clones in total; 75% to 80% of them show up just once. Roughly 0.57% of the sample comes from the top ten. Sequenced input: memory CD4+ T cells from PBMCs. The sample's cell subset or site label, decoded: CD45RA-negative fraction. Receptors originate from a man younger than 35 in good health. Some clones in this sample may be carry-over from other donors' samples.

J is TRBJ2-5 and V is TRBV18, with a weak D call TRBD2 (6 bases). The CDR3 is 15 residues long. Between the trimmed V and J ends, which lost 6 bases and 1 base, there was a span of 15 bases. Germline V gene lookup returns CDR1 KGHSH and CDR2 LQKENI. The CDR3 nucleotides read TGTGCCAGCTCTACCGGACGGGGGAGCCAAGAGACCCAGTACTTC. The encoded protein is CASSTGRGSQETQYF.

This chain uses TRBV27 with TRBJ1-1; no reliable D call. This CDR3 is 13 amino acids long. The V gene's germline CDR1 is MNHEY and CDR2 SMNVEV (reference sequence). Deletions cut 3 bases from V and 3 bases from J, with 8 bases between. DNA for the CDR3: TGTGCCAGCAGTTTTCGACGGTACACTGAAGCTTTCTTT. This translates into CASSFRRYTEAFF.

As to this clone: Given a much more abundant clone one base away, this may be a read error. CDR3 residues: CASSSAYGYTF. CDR3 sequence (DNA): TGTGCCAGCAGCTCAGCCTATGGCTACACCTTC. The rearrangement uses TRBV5-8 and TRBJ1-2; D not certain. Germline-derived CDR1 and CDR2 are SGHTS and YDEGEE. The CDR3 runs 11 residues. V lost 3 bases and J 4 bases, leaving 4 bases between the germline ends.

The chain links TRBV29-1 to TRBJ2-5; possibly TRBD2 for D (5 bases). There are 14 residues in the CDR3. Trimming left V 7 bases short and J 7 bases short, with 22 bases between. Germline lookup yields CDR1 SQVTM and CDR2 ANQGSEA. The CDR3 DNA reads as TGCAGCGCCCATACCCCGGCGGGTCGGGGGACCCAGTACTTC. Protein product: CSAHTPAGRGTQYF.

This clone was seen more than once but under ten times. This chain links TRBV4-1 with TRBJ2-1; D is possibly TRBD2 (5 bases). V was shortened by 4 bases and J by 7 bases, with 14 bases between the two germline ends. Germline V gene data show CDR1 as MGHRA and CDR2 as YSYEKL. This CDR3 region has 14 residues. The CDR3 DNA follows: TGCGCCAGCAGCCTCGGACTTCTAGGTAATGAGCAGTTCTTC. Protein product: CASSLGLLGNEQFF.

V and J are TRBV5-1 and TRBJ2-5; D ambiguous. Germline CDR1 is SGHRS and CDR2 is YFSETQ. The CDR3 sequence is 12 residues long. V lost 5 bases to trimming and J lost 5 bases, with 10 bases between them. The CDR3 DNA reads TGCGCCAGCAGTAGCACCACGGAGACCCAGTACTTC. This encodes CASSSTTETQYF.

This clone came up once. This CDR3 is CASSRSRAAVYEQYF. CDR3 in DNA: TGTGCCAGTTCGAGAAGCAGGGCGGCGGTCTACGAGCAGTACTTC. This chain connects TRBV28 to TRBJ2-7; D possibly corresponds to TRBD1 (5 bases). The CDR3 loop spans 15 amino acids. V lost 9 bases and J lost 3, with 21 bases in between. Germline CDR1 is MDHEN and CDR2 is SYDVKM. Variable domain in full (rest from reference TRBV28 and TRBJ2-7): DVKVTQSSRYLVKRTGEKVFLECVQDMDHENMFWYRQDPGLGLRLIYFSYDVKMKEKGDIPEGYSVSREKKERFSLILESASTNQTSMYLCASSRSRAAVYEQYFGPGTRLTVT.

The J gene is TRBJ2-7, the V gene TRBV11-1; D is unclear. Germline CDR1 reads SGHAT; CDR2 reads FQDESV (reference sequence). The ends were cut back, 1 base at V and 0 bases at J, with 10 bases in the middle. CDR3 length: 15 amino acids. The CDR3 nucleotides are TGTGCCAGCAGCTTAGGAGTCACGAGCTCCTACGAGCAGTACTTC. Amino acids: CASSLGVTSSYEQYF.

The CDR3 protein is CASSQDRASGSFISGANVLTF. CDR3 sequence (DNA): TGTGCCAGCAGCCAAGACCGGGCTAGCGGGAGCTTCATCTCTGGGGCCAACGTCCTGACTTTC. The chain joins TRBV4-2 to TRBJ2-6; TRBD2 aligns across 10 bases. This CDR3 has 21 residues. Per germline, CDR1 LGHNA and CDR2 YNFKEQ. Trimming took 0 bases from V and 0 from J; bases not matched to a gene: 11.

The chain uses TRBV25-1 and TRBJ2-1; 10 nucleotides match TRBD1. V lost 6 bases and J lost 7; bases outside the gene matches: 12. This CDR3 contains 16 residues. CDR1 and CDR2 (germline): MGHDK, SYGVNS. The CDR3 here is CASRGARDRGRNEQFF. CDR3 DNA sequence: TGTGCCAGCAGGGGAGCACGGGACAGGGGACGGAATGAGCAGTTCTTC.

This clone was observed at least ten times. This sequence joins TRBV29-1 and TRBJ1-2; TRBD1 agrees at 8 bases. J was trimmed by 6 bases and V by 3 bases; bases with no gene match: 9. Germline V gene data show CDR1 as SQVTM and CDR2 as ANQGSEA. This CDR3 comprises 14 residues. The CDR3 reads CSVEYGQGEDGYTF. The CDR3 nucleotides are TGCAGCGTTGAGTATGGACAGGGTGAGGATGGCTACACCTTC.

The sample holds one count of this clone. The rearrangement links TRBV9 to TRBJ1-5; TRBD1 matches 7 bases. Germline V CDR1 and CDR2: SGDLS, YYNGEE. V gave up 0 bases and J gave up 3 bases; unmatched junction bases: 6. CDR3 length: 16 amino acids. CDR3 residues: CASSVGGTADNQPQHF. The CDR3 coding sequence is TGTGCCAGCAGCGTAGGCGGGACAGCCGACAATCAGCCCCAGCATTTT.

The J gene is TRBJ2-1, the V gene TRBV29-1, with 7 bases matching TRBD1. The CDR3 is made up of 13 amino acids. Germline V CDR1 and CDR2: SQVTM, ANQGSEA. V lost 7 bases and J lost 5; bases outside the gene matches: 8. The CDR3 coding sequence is TGCAGCGGGGCCTTACAGGGGCACAATGAGCAGTTCTTC. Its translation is CSGALQGHNEQFF.

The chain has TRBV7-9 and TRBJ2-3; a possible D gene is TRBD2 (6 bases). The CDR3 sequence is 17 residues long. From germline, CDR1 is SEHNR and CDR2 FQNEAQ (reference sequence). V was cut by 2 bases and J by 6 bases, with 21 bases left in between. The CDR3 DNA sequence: TGTGCCAGCAGCTTAAGTACGGCTAGCAGGAGGGCGGATACGCAGTATTTT. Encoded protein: CASSLSTASRRADTQYF.

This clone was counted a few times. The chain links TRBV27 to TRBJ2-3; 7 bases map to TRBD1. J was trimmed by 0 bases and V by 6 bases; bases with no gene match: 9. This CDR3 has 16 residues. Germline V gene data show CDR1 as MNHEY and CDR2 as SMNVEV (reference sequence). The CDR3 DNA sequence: TGTGCCAGCAGCTCGAGGGCAGGGGGTAGCACAGATACGCAGTATTTT. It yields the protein CASSSRAGGSTDTQYF.

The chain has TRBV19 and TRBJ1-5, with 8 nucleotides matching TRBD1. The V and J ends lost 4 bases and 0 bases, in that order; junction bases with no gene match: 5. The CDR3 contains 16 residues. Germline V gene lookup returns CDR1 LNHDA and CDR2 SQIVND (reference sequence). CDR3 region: CASSRGQEISNQPQHF. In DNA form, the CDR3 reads TGTGCCAGTAGTAGGGGACAGGAGATTAGCAATCAGCCCCAGCATTTT.

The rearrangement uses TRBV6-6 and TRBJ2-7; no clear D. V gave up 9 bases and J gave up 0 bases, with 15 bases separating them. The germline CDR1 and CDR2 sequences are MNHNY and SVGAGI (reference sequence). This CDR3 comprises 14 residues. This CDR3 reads CASADQPRSYEQYF. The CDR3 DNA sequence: TGTGCCAGTGCTGATCAACCCCGCTCCTACGAGCAGTACTTC.

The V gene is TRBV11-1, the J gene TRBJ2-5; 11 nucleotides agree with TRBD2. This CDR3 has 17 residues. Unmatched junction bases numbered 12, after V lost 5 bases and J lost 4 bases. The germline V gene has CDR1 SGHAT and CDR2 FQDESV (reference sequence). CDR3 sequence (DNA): TGTGCCAGCAGCCAAGACCTACTAGCGGGAGTAATAGAGACCCAGTACTTC. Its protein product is CASSQDLLAGVIETQYF.

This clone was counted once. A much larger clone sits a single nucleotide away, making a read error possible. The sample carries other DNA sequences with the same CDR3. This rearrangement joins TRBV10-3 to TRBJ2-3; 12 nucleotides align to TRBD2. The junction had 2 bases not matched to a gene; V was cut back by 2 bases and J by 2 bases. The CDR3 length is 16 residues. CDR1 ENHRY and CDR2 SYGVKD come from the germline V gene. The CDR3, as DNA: TGTGCCATCAGTGAGGGACTAGCGGGGTCCACAGATACGCAGTATTTT. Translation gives CAISEGLAGSTDTQYF.

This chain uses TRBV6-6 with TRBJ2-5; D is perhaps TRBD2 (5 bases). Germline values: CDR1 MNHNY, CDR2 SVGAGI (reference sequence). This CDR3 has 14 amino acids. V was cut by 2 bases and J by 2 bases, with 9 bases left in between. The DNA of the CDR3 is TGTGCCAGCAGTTACCCGGGGTTACAAGAGACCCAGTACTTC. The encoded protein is CASSYPGLQETQYF.

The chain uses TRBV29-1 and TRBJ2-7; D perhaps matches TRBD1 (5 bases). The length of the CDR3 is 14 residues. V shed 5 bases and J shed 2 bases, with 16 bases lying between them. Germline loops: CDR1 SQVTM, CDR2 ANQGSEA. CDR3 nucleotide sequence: TGCAGCGTTCAGACCTACACAGGTACCTACGAGCAGTACTTC. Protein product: CSVQTYTGTYEQYF.

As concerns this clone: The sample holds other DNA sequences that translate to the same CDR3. The DNA of the CDR3 is TGTGCCAGCAGCGTAAGGGCGGGGGGGACTTACGAGCAGTACTTC. It is translated as CASSVRAGGTYEQYF. This chain uses TRBV9 with TRBJ2-7, with 9 bases fitting TRBD2. The CDR3 runs to 15 residues. V lost 1 base to trimming and J lost 4 bases; unmatched junction nucleotides: 6. CDR1 is SGDLS, CDR2 YYNGEE, per germline.

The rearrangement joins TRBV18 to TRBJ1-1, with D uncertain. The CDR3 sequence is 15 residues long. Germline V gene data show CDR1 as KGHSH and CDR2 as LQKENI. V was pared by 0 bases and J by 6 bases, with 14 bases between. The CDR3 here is CASSPPEGFVSEAFF. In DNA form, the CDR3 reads TGTGCCAGCTCACCACCTGAGGGATTTGTGTCTGAAGCTTTCTTT.

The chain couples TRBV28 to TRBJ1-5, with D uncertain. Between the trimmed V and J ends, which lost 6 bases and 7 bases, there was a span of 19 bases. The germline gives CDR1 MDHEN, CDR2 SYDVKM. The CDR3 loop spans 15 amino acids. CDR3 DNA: TGTGCCAGCAGGCGCAACGTGGGGTATTACCAGCCCCAGCATTTT. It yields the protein CASRRNVGYYQPQHF.

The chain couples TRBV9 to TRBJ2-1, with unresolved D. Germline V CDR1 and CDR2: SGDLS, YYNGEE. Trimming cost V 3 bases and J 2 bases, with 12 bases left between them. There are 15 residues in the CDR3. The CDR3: CASSARNEPYNEQFF. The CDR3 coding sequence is TGTGCCAGCAGCGCGCGAAACGAGCCCTACAATGAGCAGTTCTTC.

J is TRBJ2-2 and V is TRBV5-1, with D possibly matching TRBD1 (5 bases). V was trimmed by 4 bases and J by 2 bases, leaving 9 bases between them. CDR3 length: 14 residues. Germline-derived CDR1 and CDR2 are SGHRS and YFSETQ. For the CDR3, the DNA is TGCGCCAGCAGCACGACAGTTAACACCGGGGAGCTGTTTTTT. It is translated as CASSTTVNTGELFF. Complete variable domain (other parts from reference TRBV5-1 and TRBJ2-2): KAGVTQTPRYLIKTRGQQVTLSCSPISGHRSVSWYQQTPGQGLQFLFEYFSETQRNKGNFPGRFSGRQFSNSRSEMNVSTLELGDSALYLCASSTTVNTGELFFGEGSRLTVL.

The CDR3 DNA reads TGTGCCAGCAGTGAATTCAGGGGATCCACCGGGGAGCTGTTTTTT. Translated: CASSEFRGSTGELFF. This chain uses TRBV25-1 with TRBJ2-2, with a weak D call TRBD1 (6 bases). The germline V gene has CDR1 MGHDK and CDR2 SYGVNS. This CDR3 comprises 15 residues. V was shortened by 1 base and J by 4 bases, with 10 bases between the two germline ends.

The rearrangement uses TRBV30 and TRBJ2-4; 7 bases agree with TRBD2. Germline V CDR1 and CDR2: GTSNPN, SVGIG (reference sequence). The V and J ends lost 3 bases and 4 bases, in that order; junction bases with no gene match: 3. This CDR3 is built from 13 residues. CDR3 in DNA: TGTGCCTGGAGCGGGGGGAGTAAAAACATTCAGTACTTC. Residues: CAWSGGSKNIQYF.

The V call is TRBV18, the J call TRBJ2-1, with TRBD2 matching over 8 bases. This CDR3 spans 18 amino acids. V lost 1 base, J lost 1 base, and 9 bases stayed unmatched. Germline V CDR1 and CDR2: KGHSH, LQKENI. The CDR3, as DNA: TGTGCCAGCTCACCACGGTCTAGCGGGTATGGTTCCTACAATGAGCAGTTCTTC. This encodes CASSPRSSGYGSYNEQFF.

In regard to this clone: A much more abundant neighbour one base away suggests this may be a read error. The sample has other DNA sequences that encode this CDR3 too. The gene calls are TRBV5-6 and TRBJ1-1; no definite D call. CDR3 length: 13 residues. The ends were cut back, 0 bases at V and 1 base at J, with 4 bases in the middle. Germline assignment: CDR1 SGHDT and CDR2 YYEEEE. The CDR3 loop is CASSLGPNTEAFF. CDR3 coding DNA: TGTGCCAGCAGCTTGGGACCGAACACTGAAGCTTTCTTT.

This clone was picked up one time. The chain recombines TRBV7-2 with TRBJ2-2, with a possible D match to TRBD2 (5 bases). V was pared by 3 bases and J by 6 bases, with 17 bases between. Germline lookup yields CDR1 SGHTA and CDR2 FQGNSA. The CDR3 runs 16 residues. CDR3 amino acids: CASSLGPQLVSGELFF. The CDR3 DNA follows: TGTGCCAGCAGCTTGGGCCCTCAACTAGTGTCCGGGGAGCTGTTTTTT.